A selection of T cell receptor beta chains follows, all from one sample in a study of lymphopenia after photon versus proton radiotherapy. Some clones are missing from TCRdb's copy, which holds only in-frame ones; the method was immunoSEQ multiplex PCR. The data show several thousand clones, around 88% seen once. The sample in question was peripheral blood, obtained from a patient treated with photon-based radiotherapy. The receptors derive from an elderly man with cholangiocarcinoma. The CDR3 runs from the conserved cysteine through the conserved F or W. The D gene is left open where the match is weak. Size tells how often a clone was seen (once, few, many) or the class of an expanded clone, and some rows leave it out.

d_call clone_size j_call v_call cdr3_nt cdr3_aa
- - TRBJ2-5 TRBV2 TGTGCCAGCAAGTTCCAAGAGACCCAGTACTTC CASKFQETQYF
- - TRBJ2-5 TRBV12-5 TGTGCTAGTGCCTGGCAGGAGTACGATCCAGAGGGCCAGTACTTC CASAWQEYDPEGQYF
TRBD1 - TRBJ2-3 TRBV5-1 TGCGCCAGCAGCCACCGGGCCGTTCGGGACAGGGTGACAGATACGCAGTATTTT CASSHRAVRDRVTDTQYF
TRBD2 - TRBJ2-1 TRBV19 TGTGCCAGTAGTACGGGACTAGCGGGAGGGAATGAGCAGTTCTTC CASSTGLAGGNEQFF
- - TRBJ1-3 TRBV4-1 TGCGCCAGCAGCCAAGGAAGGACGGCAGTCTCTGGAAACACCATATATTTT CASSQGRTAVSGNTIYF
- - TRBJ1-3 TRBV5-4 TGTGCCAGCAGCTTGACCGGCAGAAACACCATATATTTT CASSLTGRNTIYF
- once TRBJ1-5 TRBV7-7 TGTGCCAGCAGCTTACAATTAAATCAGCCCCAGCATTTT CASSLQLNQPQHF
- - TRBJ2-1 TRBV5-6 TGTGCCAGCAGCTTGCGGAGGCATGAGCAGTTCTTC CASSLRRHEQFF
TRBD1 - TRBJ1-1 TRBV27 TGTGCCAGCAGTCCCGGACAGGCGAAGGTTATGAACACTGAAGCTTTCTTT CASSPGQAKVMNTEAFF
TRBD1 - TRBJ2-5 TRBV2 TGTGCCAGCAGAACCGGGACAGGGGGCCAAGAGACCCAGTACTTC CASRTGTGGQETQYF
TRBD1 - TRBJ2-3 TRBV7-9 TGTGCCAGCAGCCCCCTAGTACAGGGGCTGACAGATACGCAGTATTTT CASSPLVQGLTDTQYF
TRBD1 once TRBJ1-1 TRBV28 TGTGCCACCATCCACGGACAGGGGGCAGGGTGGACTGAAGCTTTCTTT CATIHGQGAGWTEAFF
- - TRBJ1-1 TRBV5-1 TGCGCCAGCAGCTCCCAGGGGATGACTGAAGCTTTCTTT CASSSQGMTEAFF
- - TRBJ2-5 TRBV10-1 TGCGCCAGCAGTGAAGGGACACCCCAAGAGACCCAGTACTTC CASSEGTPQETQYF
- - TRBJ1-3 TRBV6-6 TGTGCCAGCAGTTACATGAACACCATATATTTT CASSYMNTIYF
TRBD1 once TRBJ2-1 TRBV9 TGTGCCAGCAGCGCCGGGACAGCTACCTACAATGAGCAGTTCTTC CASSAGTATYNEQFF
TRBD1 - TRBJ1-5 TRBV7-6 TGTGCCAGCAGCCCCCGACAGGGGAGGGGGTGGCAGCCCCAGCATTTT CASSPRQGRGWQPQHF
- - TRBJ1-2 TRBV7-8 TGTGCCAGCAGCTTAGCCAGGGACCCGTCCTACGGCTACACCTTC CASSLARDPSYGYTF
- once TRBJ2-3 TRBV9 TGTGCCAGCAGCCCTCAGGAAAGCGCATCGCCTCAGTATTTT CASSPQESASPQYF
TRBD2 - TRBJ2-3 TRBV6-4 TGTGCCAGCAGTGACGTGGCGGGGGGATCCACAGATACGCAGTATTTT CASSDVAGGSTDTQYF
- - TRBJ2-1 TRBV10-2 TGCGCCAGCAGTGTTCAACAGACCTACTACAATGAGCAGTTCTTC CASSVQQTYYNEQFF
- - TRBJ1-1 TRBV5-1 TGCGCCAGCAGCTTGGAAACCGTCCCTGAAGCTTTCTTT CASSLETVPEAFF
TRBD1 - TRBJ1-1 TRBV2 TGTGCCAGCAGTCAACAGACAGGGTTTGGGAAAACTGAAGCTTTCTTT CASSQQTGFGKTEAFF
- - TRBJ1-1 TRBV5-1 TGCGCCAGCAGCAACCGACAGAACACTGAAGCTTTCTTT CASSNRQNTEAFF
- - TRBJ1-6 TRBV6-5 TGTGCCAGCAGTGCCAGGGGAGGCCCACCCCTCCACTTT CASSARGGPPLHF
- - TRBJ1-5 TRBV29-1 TGCAGTTACCCCTGGCCACAGGGTTATCAGCCCCAGCATTTT CSYPWPQGYQPQHF
- - TRBJ2-7 TRBV28 TGTGCCAGCAGTTTATGGGGGGGCCCCTACGAGCAGTACTTC CASSLWGGPYEQYF
TRBD1 - TRBJ1-1 TRBV5-1 TGCGCCAGCAGCTCCGGGACAGGGAACACTGAAGCTTTCTTT CASSSGTGNTEAFF
- once TRBJ2-7 TRBV4-1 TGCGCCAGCAGCCCAACAAGACAGGCTTCTTGGGTCGAGCAGTACTTC CASSPTRQASWVEQYF
- few TRBJ1-2 TRBV19 TGTGCCAGCCGGGACGGATTCTATGGCTACACCTTC CASRDGFYGYTF
- - TRBJ1-2 TRBV30 TGTGCCTGGAGTGTAGCAGGCCTAGGGGGCTACACCTTC CAWSVAGLGGYTF
- - TRBJ1-6 TRBV5-1 TGCGCCAGCAGCCCCCGAGCCCCTGGGGGCAATTCACCCCTCCACTTT CASSPRAPGGNSPLHF
TRBD1 - TRBJ2-1 TRBV11-2 TGTGCCAGCAGCTCGGACAGGGTACCCTACAATGAGCAGTTCTTC CASSSDRVPYNEQFF
TRBD2 - TRBJ2-3 TRBV28 TGTGCCACCCTGGCTAGCGGATATCCAGATACGCAGTATTTT CATLASGYPDTQYF
- - TRBJ2-7 TRBV5-1 TGCGCCAGCAGCGAGCCGGGACAAAGCTACGAGCAGTACTTC CASSEPGQSYEQYF